What follows are 23 T cell receptor beta chains derived from one specimen sequenced in a study of blood T cell repertoires in COVID-19. TCRdb keeps only in-frame clones here, not all; method: immunoSEQ multiplex PCR. The sample records roughly 500,000 clones, 88% being singletons. The sample comprised PBMCs or T cells enriched from blood (not recorded which). All receptors derive from a woman in her 40s who had recovered from COVID-19.

The V gene is TRBV6-2 or TRBV6-3, the J gene TRBJ1-1; D remains ambiguous. This CDR3 is 15 amino acids long. The germline V and J ends were trimmed by 0 bases and 0 bases, with 8 bases remaining between them. The germline CDR1 and CDR2 sequences are MNHEY and SVGEGT. The CDR3 protein is CASSYSGVLNTEAFF. Written as DNA, the CDR3 is TGTGCCAGCAGTTACTCGGGAGTCCTGAACACTGAAGCTTTCTTT.

The chain couples TRBV30 to TRBJ2-1; TRBD2 matches at 7 bases. This CDR3 comprises 13 residues. CDR1 and CDR2 from the germline V gene are GTSNPN and SVGIG (reference sequence). V gave up 1 base and J gave up 14 bases; unmatched junction bases: 11. The CDR3 reads CAWSGLAADSEFF. The CDR3 DNA reads TGTGCCTGGAGTGGCCTAGCGGCCGATAGTGAGTTCTTC.

The CDR3 region has the DNA TGTGCCAGCTCGCCCTACCAGACAGGGACGGGTCAGCCCCAGCATTTT. Translation gives CASSPYQTGTGQPQHF. The chain carries TRBV18 and TRBJ1-5; 7 positions agree with TRBD1. The V segment lost 6 bases and the J segment 6 bases; nucleotides outside the gene matches: 14. This CDR3 spans 16 amino acids. Germline V gene data show CDR1 as KGHSH and CDR2 as LQKENI. The full variable domain, its missing parts supplied by reference TRBV18 and TRBJ1-5, is NAGVMQNPRHLVRRRGQEARLRCSPMKGHSHVYWYRQLPEEGLKFMVYLQKENIIDESGMPKERFSAEFPKEGPSILRIQQVVRGDSAAYFCASSPYQTGTGQPQHFGDGTRLSIL.

V is TRBV29-1 and J is TRBJ1-1; D uncertain. This CDR3 contains 11 residues. CDR1 SQVTM and CDR2 ANQGSEA come from the germline V gene. V was clipped by 4 bases and J by 8 bases, with 11 bases between them. The CDR3 nucleotides are TGCAGCGTTGTTCAGGCCGTAGAAGCTTTCTTT. Translating gives CSVVQAVEAFF.

The rearrangement links TRBV5-4 to TRBJ2-2; TRBD2 agrees at 7 bases. This CDR3 has 16 amino acids. Germline loops: CDR1 SGHNT, CDR2 YYREEE (reference sequence). Losses at the gene ends were 1 base for V and 0 bases for J; bases not matched to a gene: 3. The CDR3 sequence: CASSLRREPNTGELFF. The CDR3, as DNA: TGTGCCAGCAGCTTGAGGCGGGAGCCGAACACCGGGGAGCTGTTTTTT. The variable domain in full, with the rest retrieved from reference TRBV5-4 and TRBJ2-2, is ETGVTQSPTHLIKTRGQQVTLRCSSQSGHNTVSWYQQALGQGPQFIFQYYREEENGRGNFPPRFSGLQFPNYSSELNVNALELDDSALYLCASSLRREPNTGELFFGEGSRLTVL.

The chain employs TRBV2 and TRBJ2-5; no clear D. V gave up 1 base and J gave up 7 bases, with 16 bases separating them. CDR1 SNHLY and CDR2 FYNNEI come from the germline V gene. The CDR3 consists of 15 residues. This CDR3 reads CASSEVAVRSRTQYF. The CDR3 DNA reads TGTGCCAGCAGTGAAGTGGCGGTCCGTTCGCGGACCCAGTACTTC. The whole variable domain, filled in from reference TRBV2 and TRBJ2-5, reads EPEVTQTPSHQVTQMGQEVILRCVPISNHLYFYWYRQILGQKVEFLVSFYNNEISEKSEIFDDQFSVERPDGSNFTLKIRSTKLEDSAMYFCASSEVAVRSRTQYFGPGTRLLVL.

V usage is TRBV15 and J usage is TRBJ2-7; TRBD2 agrees at 8 bases. V lost 2 bases, J lost 4 bases, and 10 bases stayed unmatched. The length of the CDR3 is 16 residues. The germline V gene encodes CDR1 LNHNV and CDR2 YYDKDF (reference sequence). CDR3 loop: CATSRSGGTERYEQYF. CDR3 coding DNA: TGTGCCACCAGCAGATCGGGGGGGACGGAGAGGTACGAGCAGTACTTC.

The chain couples TRBV4-1 to TRBJ1-2; 7 bases align to TRBD1. This CDR3 has 14 residues. Germline V gene sequence: CDR1 MGHRA, CDR2 YSYEKL. Trimming took 4 bases from V and 2 from J; bases not matched to a gene: 4. The CDR3 DNA follows: TGCGCCAGCAGCCCGACAGGGCTCAACTATGGCTACACCTTC. Amino acid sequence: CASSPTGLNYGYTF.

The J gene is TRBJ1-4, the V gene TRBV7-2; D is unresolved. The length of the CDR3 is 16 residues. Germline V gene data show CDR1 as SGHTA and CDR2 as FQGNSA. Trimming shortened V by 2 bases and J by 0 bases, and 10 bases separated the two germline ends. This CDR3 reads CASSLYSRATNEKLFF. CDR3 bases: TGTGCCAGCAGCTTATACAGCCGTGCAACTAATGAAAAACTGTTTTTT.

This clone has just one count. This rearrangement joins TRBV19 to TRBJ1-5, with 8 nucleotides matching TRBD1. V trimming: 2 bases; J trimming: 0 bases; junction bases outside the gene matches: 3. CDR1 is LNHDA and CDR2 is SQIVND in the germline V gene (reference sequence). This CDR3 spans 16 amino acids. CDR3 sequence reads: CASSIRTGYSNQPQHF. CDR3 sequence (DNA): TGTGCCAGTAGTATACGGACAGGGTATAGCAATCAGCCCCAGCATTTT.

V gene TRBV29-1 combines with J gene TRBJ2-1; weak D call: TRBD1 (7 bases). Trimming pared 5 bases from V and 2 bases from J, leaving 16 bases between. The CDR3 spans 15 residues. The germline CDR1 and CDR2 sequences are SQVTM and ANQGSEA. The CDR3 nucleotides are TGCAGCGTTCAGGGGGGTGTGTTCCCCTACAATGAGCAGTTCTTC. This codes for CSVQGGVFPYNEQFF.

This sequence joins TRBV29-1 and TRBJ2-7, with 9 bases lining up with TRBD1. Germline V gene sequence: CDR1 SQVTM, CDR2 ANQGSEA. After removal of 4 bases from V and 8 bases from J, the junction contained 15 bases not matched to a gene. This CDR3 has 15 amino acids. The CDR3 sequence is CSVVPTLGQGGQQYF. For the CDR3, the DNA is TGCAGCGTTGTTCCTACATTGGGACAGGGAGGCCAGCAGTACTTC.

CDR3 coding DNA: TGTGCCAGTACGCGGTCGAAAGACCATCAGCCCCAGCATTTT. It specifies CASTRSKDHQPQHF. V usage is TRBV19 and J usage is TRBJ1-5; no clear D gene. V lost 7 bases and J lost 5, with 15 bases in between. The CDR3 contains 14 residues. Germline CDR1 is LNHDA and CDR2 is SQIVND (reference sequence).

The chain carries TRBV7-8 and TRBJ1-2; no clear D. This CDR3 contains 16 residues. V was trimmed by 6 bases and J by 0 bases, leaving 17 bases between them. Germline CDR1 is SGHVS and CDR2 is FQNEAQ. The CDR3 sequence is CASSSQPEETNYGYTF. CDR3 nucleotides: TGTGCCAGCAGTTCGCAACCGGAGGAAACTAACTATGGCTACACCTTC.

The chain employs TRBV14 and TRBJ1-6; 9 nucleotides align to TRBD1. Trimming cost V 4 bases and J 5 bases; bases outside gene matches: 6. The CDR3 loop spans 16 amino acids. Germline CDR1 and CDR2: SGHDN and FVKESK. CDR3 DNA sequence: TGTGCCAGCAGCCGCCAGGACAGGGGACATAATTCACCCCTCCACTTT. Protein product: CASSRQDRGHNSPLHF.

This clone was observed a single time. The chain carries TRBV18 and TRBJ1-6; 8 bases are a match to TRBD1. The germline V gene encodes CDR1 KGHSH and CDR2 LQKENI. Trimming cost V 5 bases and J 7 bases; bases outside gene matches: 4. The CDR3 spans 14 residues. CDR3 amino acids: CASSYRGRNSPLHF. The CDR3 bases are TGTGCCAGCTCATACAGGGGGAGGAATTCACCCCTCCACTTT.

This clone was seen a handful of times. V is TRBV5-1 and J is TRBJ1-6; D unclear. V lost 7 bases and J lost 9, with 14 bases in between. The V gene's germline CDR1 is SGHRS and CDR2 YFSETQ. The CDR3 contains 13 residues. The CDR3 region is CASSDTDSSPLHF. The CDR3 DNA is TGCGCCAGCTCCGACACAGATAGTTCACCCCTCCACTTT.

This chain uses TRBV12-5 with TRBJ2-1; 12 nucleotides line up with TRBD2. CDR1 and CDR2 from the germline V gene are LGHNT and FRNRAP. V was pared by 4 bases and J by 4 bases, with 14 bases of the junction left unmatched. This CDR3 spans 19 amino acids. This chain's CDR3 is CASGSDPSTSGRMYNEQFF. In DNA form, the CDR3 reads TGTGCTAGTGGTTCGGACCCCTCAACTAGCGGGAGGATGTACAATGAGCAGTTCTTC.

This clone was seen once. The chain employs TRBV5-4 and TRBJ2-7; TRBD1 matches at 10 bases. The V and J ends lost 5 bases and 4 bases, in that order; junction bases with no gene match: 3. Germline V CDR1 and CDR2: SGHNT, YYREEE (reference sequence). CDR3 length: 13 amino acids. CDR3 coding DNA: TGTGCCAGCAGGGGGGGACAGGGGTACGAGCAGTACTTC. Translated: CASRGGQGYEQYF. Supplemented by reference TRBV5-4 and TRBJ2-7, the full variable domain reads ETGVTQSPTHLIKTRGQQVTLRCSSQSGHNTVSWYQQALGQGPQFIFQYYREEENGRGNFPPRFSGLQFPNYSSELNVNALELDDSALYLCASRGGQGYEQYFGPGTRLTVT.

V gene TRBV12-5 combines with J gene TRBJ2-3; D possibly corresponds to TRBD2 (6 bases). Germline CDR1 reads LGHNT; CDR2 reads FRNRAP. The CDR3 consists of 17 residues. The V end lost 1 base, the J end lost 2 bases, and 16 bases lay between the germline ends. CDR3 DNA sequence: TGTGCTAGTGGTTTGGGTGCTAGCGCGGGAAACACAGATACGCAGTATTTT. It is translated as CASGLGASAGNTDTQYF.

V gene TRBV4-3 combines with J gene TRBJ2-1, with D tentatively TRBD2 (6 bases). The V end lost 0 bases, the J end lost 2 bases, and 11 bases lay between the germline ends. Germline lookup yields CDR1 LGHNA and CDR2 YSLEER. This CDR3 spans 16 amino acids. CDR3 in DNA: TGCGCCAGCAGCCAAGACTTCCTAGCGCCCTACAATGAGCAGTTCTTC. It encodes CASSQDFLAPYNEQFF.

The chain links TRBV27 to TRBJ1-1; D perhaps matches TRBD1 (5 bases). Trimming stripped 7 bases from V and 1 base from J, with 13 bases between. The V gene's germline CDR1 is MNHEY and CDR2 SMNVEV (reference sequence). The CDR3 is made up of 14 amino acids. CDR3 sequence reads: CASNGGPWNTEAFF. CDR3 DNA sequence: TGTGCCAGCAACGGGGGACCGTGGAACACTGAAGCTTTCTTT.

CDR3 loop: CASSGLAGLPGEQFF. CDR3 in DNA: TGTGCCAGCAGTGGACTAGCGGGACTTCCGGGTGAGCAGTTCTTC. This sequence joins TRBV2 and TRBJ2-1, with 11 bases matching TRBD2. Germline V gene sequence: CDR1 SNHLY, CDR2 FYNNEI. This CDR3 has 15 amino acids. V lost 4 bases, J lost 9 bases, and 8 bases stayed unmatched.